This paragraph covers one T cell receptor beta chain sequence. Its antigen is unidentified. The CDR3 has 12 amino acids. Trimming took 5 bases from V and 8 from J, leaving 9 bases between them. Germline CDR1 and CDR2: SEHNR and FQNEAQ (reference sequence). This sample stems from a study of OX40 agonist ivuxolimab in advanced cancers. Overall study results and limits: Antigen specificity of clonally expanded peripheral T cells was not established.

TCRdb's copy holds only in-frame clones and misses some; the assay was immunoSEQ multiplex PCR. The sample consists of some 48,000 clones, 81% of them appearing once. This receptor was identified in an adult with an advanced solid tumor such as melanoma, head and neck, liver or kidney cancer. The source was CD4+ or CD8+ T cells sorted from blood, collected in a trial of the OX40 agonist ivuxolimab. The J gene is TRBJ1-4, the V gene TRBV7-9; D is unresolved. CDR3 sequence: CASSLQREKLFF. CDR3 nucleotides: TGTGCCAGCAGCCTACAACGGGAAAAACTGTTTTTT.